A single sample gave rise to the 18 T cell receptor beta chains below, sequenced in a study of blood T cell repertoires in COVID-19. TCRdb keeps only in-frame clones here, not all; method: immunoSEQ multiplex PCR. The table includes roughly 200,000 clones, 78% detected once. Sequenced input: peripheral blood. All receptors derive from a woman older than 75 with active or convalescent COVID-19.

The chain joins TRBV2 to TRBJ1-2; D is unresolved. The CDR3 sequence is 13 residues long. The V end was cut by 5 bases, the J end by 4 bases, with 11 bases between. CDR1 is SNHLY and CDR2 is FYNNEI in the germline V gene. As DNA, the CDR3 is TGTGCCAGCAGTCCCCGGGCGGGCTATGGCTACACCTTC. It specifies CASSPRAGYGYTF.

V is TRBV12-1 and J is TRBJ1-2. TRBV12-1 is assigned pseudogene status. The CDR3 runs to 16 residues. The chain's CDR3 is CASSFVRGGGGYGYTF. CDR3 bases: TGTGCCAGCAGCTTTGTTCGAGGGGGGGGAGGCTATGGCTACACCTTC.

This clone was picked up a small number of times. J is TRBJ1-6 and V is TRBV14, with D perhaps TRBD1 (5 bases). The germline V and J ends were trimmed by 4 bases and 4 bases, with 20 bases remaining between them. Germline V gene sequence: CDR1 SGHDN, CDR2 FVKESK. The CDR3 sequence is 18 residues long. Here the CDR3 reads CASSPKVPGRVYNSPLHF. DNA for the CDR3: TGTGCCAGCAGCCCGAAAGTTCCAGGGAGGGTTTATAATTCACCCCTCCACTTT. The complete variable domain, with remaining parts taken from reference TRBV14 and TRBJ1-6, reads EAGVTQFPSHSVIEKGQTVTLRCDPISGHDNLYWYRRVMGKEIKFLLHFVKESKQDESGMPNNRFLAERTGGTYSTLKVQPAELEDSGVYFCASSPKVPGRVYNSPLHFGNGTRLTVT.

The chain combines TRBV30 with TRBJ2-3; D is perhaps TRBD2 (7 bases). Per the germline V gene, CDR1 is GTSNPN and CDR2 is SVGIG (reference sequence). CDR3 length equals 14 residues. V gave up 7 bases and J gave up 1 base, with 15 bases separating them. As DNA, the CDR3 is TGTGCCTCGGGGGGCGCGGGGGGCACAGATACGCAGTATTTT. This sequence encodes CASGGAGGTDTQYF.

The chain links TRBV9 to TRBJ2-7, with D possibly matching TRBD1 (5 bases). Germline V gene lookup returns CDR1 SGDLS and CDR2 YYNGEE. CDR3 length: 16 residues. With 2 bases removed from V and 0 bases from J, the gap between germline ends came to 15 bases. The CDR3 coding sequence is TGTGCCAGCAGCGTTCAGGTAGGGGCAAGCTCCTACGAGCAGTACTTC. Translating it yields CASSVQVGASSYEQYF. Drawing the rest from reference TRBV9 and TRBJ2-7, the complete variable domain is DSGVTQTPKHLITATGQRVTLRCSPRSGDLSVYWYQQSLDQGLQFLIQYYNGEERAKGNILERFSAQQFPDLHSELNLSSLELGDSALYFCASSVQVGASSYEQYFGPGTRLTVT.

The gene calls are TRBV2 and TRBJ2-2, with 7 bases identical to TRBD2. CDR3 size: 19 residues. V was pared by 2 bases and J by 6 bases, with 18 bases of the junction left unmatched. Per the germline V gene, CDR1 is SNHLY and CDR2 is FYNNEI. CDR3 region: CASSERYSGERGGAGELFF. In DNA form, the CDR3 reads TGTGCCAGCAGTGAAAGGTATTCGGGAGAGCGGGGAGGGGCCGGGGAGCTGTTTTTT.

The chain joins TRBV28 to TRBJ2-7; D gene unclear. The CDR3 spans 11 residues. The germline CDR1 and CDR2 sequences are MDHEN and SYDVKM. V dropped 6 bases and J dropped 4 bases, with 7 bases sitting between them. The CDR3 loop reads CASSIKYEQYF. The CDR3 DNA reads TGTGCCAGCAGCATCAAATACGAGCAGTACTTC. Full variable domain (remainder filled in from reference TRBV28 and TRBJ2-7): DVKVTQSSRYLVKRTGEKVFLECVQDMDHENMFWYRQDPGLGLRLIYFSYDVKMKEKGDIPEGYSVSREKKERFSLILESASTNQTSMYLCASSIKYEQYFGPGTRLTVT.

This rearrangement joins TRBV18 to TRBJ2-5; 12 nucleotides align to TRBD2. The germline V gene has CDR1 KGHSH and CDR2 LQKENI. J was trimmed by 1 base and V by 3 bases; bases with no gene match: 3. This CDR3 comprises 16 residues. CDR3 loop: CASSPQLAGGQETQYF. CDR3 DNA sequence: TGTGCCAGCTCACCCCAACTAGCGGGGGGCCAAGAGACCCAGTACTTC. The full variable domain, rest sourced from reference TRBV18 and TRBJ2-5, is NAGVMQNPRHLVRRRGQEARLRCSPMKGHSHVYWYRQLPEEGLKFMVYLQKENIIDESGMPKERFSAEFPKEGPSILRIQQVVRGDSAAYFCASSPQLAGGQETQYFGPGTRLLVL.

The CDR3 loop is CASSARQGSVTSNTGELFF. As DNA, the CDR3 is TGTGCCAGCAGCGCAAGACAGGGCTCCGTGACCTCAAACACCGGGGAGCTGTTTTTT. V usage is TRBV7-2 and J usage is TRBJ2-2, with 7 bases fitting TRBD1. This CDR3 has 19 residues. Germline-derived CDR1 and CDR2 are SGHTA and FQGNSA. J gave up 2 bases and V 5 bases, and 17 bases lay outside the gene matches.

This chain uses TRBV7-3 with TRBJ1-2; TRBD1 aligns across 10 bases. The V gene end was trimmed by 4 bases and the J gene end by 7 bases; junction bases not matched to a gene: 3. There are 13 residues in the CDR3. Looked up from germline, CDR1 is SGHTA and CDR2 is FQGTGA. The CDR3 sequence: CASSSGQGTGYTF. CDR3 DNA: TGTGCCAGCAGCTCGGGACAGGGGACTGGCTACACCTTC.

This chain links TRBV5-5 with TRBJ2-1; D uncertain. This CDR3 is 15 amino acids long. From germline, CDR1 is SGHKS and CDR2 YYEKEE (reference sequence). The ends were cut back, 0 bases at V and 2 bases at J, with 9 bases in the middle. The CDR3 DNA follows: TGTGCCAGCAGCTTGGCAGTCGTTACCTACAATGAGCAGTTCTTC. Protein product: CASSLAVVTYNEQFF.

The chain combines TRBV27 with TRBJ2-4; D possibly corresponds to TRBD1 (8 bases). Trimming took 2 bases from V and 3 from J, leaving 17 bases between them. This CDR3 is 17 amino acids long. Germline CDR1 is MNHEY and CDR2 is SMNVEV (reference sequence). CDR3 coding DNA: TGTGCCAGCAGTTTAACACAGGGGGGGGGTGGCAAAAACATTCAGTACTTC. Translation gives CASSLTQGGGGKNIQYF.

CDR3 in DNA: TGTGCCACTTCGATCGGGGGAAATGAGCAGTTCTTC. This codes for CATSIGGNEQFF. The chain couples TRBV6-5 to TRBJ2-1, with D tentatively TRBD2 (6 bases). The germline V gene encodes CDR1 MNHEY and CDR2 SVGAGI. Trimming pared 10 bases from V and 7 bases from J, leaving 14 bases between. The CDR3 spans 12 residues.

The CDR3 nucleotides are TGTGCCAGCAGCTTGGAGTCGAGTAGGGGGTCTGAGCAGTTCTTC. It translates to CASSLESSRGSEQFF. The chain combines TRBV5-8 with TRBJ2-1, with a tentative D call TRBD1 (6 bases). Trimming took 0 bases from V and 9 from J, leaving 16 bases between them. This CDR3 contains 15 residues. CDR1 SGHTS and CDR2 YDEGEE come from the germline V gene.

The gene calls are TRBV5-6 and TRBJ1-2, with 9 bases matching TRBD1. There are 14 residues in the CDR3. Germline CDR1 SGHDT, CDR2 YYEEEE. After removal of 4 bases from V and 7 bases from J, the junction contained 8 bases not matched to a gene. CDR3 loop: CASSGTGTGFGYTF. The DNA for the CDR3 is TGTGCCAGCAGCGGAACCGGGACAGGGTTTGGCTACACCTTC.

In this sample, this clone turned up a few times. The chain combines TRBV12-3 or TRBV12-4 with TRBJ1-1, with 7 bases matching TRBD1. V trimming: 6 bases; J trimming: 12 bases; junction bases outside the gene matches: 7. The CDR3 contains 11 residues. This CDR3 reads CASSIGQVTFF. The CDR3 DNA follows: TGTGCCAGCAGCATTGGACAGGTCACTTTCTTT.

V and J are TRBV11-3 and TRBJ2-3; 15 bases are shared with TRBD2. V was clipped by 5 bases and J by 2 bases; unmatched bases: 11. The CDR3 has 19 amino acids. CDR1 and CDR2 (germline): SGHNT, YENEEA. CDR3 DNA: TGTGCCAGCAGCCCCAGGCTGGGACTAGCGGGGGGTACCACAGATACGCAGTATTTT. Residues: CASSPRLGLAGGTTDTQYF.

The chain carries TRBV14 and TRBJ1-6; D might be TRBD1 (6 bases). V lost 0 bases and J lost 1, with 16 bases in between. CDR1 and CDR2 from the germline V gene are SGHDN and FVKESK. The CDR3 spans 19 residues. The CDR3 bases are TGTGCCAGCAGCCAAGAGGCCCGCAGGGGAAGGTCCTATAATTCACCCCTCCACTTT. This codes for CASSQEARRGRSYNSPLHF.